This T cell receptor (beta chain) was recorded in a study of T-cell memory formation after mild COVID-19. MiXCR, applied by TCRdb to the 5' RACE reads, yields one record per CDR3 protein. In the table there are about 470,000 distinct CDR3 sequences, roughly 23% of which are singletons. General study findings and limits: Clones that contracted clustered mainly in CM and EM if CD4+ and in EMRA if CD8+.

CDR3 length: 13 residues. V lost 6 bases to trimming and J lost 5 bases, with 11 bases between them. Many counts were recorded for this clonotype. Its matching antigen is unknown. The gene calls are TRBV12-3 or TRBV12-4 and TRBJ1-5; weak D call: TRBD1 (6 bases). This clonotype originated in an adult woman who had mild COVID-19 (a few samples of this study predate the infection). Cell type and time point are not known. Specimen: PBMCs or a T cell subset sorted from them (not recorded which). The CDR3, as DNA: TGTGCCAGCAGCCCAGGGGTTTATCAGCCCCAGCATTTT. Protein product: CASSPGVYQPQHF.